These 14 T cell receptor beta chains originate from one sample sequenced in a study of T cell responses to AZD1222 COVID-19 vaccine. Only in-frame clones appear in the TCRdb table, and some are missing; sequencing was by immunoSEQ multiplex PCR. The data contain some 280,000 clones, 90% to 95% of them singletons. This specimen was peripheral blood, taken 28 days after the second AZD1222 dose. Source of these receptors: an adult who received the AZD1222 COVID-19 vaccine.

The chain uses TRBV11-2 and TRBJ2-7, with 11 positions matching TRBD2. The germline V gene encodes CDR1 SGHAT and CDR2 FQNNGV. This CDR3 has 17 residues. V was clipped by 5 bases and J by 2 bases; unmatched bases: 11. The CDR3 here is CASSRGTSGSYAYEQYF. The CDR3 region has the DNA TGTGCCAGCAGCCGAGGGACTAGCGGTTCCTATGCCTACGAGCAGTACTTC.

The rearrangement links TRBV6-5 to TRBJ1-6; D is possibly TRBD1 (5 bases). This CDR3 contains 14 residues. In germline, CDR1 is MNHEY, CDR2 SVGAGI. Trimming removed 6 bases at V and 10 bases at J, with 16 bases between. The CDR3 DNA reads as TGTGCCAGCAGCTCCCAGGGCCTCGGGTCACCCCTCCACTTT. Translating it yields CASSSQGLGSPLHF.

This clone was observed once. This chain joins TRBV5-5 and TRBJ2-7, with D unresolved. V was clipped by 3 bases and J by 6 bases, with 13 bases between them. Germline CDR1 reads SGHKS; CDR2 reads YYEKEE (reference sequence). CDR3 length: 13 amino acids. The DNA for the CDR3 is TGTGCCAGCAGCTCCAGTGGGTCGGGCGAGCAGTACTTC. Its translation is CASSSSGSGEQYF.

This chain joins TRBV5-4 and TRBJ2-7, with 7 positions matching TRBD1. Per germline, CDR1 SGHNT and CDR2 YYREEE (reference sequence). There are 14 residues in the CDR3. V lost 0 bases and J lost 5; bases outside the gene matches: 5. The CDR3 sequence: CASSLVARGNEQYF. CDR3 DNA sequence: TGTGCCAGCAGCTTGGTCGCCAGGGGGAACGAGCAGTACTTC.

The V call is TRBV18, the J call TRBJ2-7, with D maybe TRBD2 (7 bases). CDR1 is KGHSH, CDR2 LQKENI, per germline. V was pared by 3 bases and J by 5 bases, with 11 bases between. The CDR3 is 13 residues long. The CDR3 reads CASSPAGAHEQYF. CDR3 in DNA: TGTGCCAGCTCACCGGCGGGGGCCCACGAGCAGTACTTC.

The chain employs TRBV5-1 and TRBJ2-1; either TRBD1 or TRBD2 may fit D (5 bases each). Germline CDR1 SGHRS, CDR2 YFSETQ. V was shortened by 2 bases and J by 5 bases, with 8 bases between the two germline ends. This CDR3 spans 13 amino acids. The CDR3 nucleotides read TGCGCCAGCAGCTTTGGGGGTAACAATGAGCAGTTCTTC. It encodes CASSFGGNNEQFF.

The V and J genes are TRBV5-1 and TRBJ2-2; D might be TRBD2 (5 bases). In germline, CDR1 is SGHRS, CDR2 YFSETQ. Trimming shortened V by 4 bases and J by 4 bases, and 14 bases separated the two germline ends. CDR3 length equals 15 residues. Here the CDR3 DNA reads TGCGCCAGCAGCCAATCTAGCACGGGCACCGGGGAGCTGTTTTTT. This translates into CASSQSSTGTGELFF. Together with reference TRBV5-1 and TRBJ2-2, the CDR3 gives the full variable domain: KAGVTQTPRYLIKTRGQQVTLSCSPISGHRSVSWYQQTPGQGLQFLFEYFSETQRNKGNFPGRFSGRQFSNSRSEMNVSTLELGDSALYLCASSQSSTGTGELFFGEGSRLTVL.

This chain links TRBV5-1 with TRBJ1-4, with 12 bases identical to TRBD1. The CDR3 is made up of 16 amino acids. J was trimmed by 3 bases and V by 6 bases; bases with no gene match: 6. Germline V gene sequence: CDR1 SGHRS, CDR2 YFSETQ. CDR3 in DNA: TGCGCCAGCAAGGGACAGGGGGCATCTGCTAATGAAAAACTGTTTTTT. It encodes CASKGQGASANEKLFF.

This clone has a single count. DNA for the CDR3: TGCGCCAGCAGCCCCACGGGGGCCAGGGTCTTGTATCAGCCCCAGCATTTT. This encodes CASSPTGARVLYQPQHF. The V call is TRBV4-1, the J call TRBJ1-5, with D possibly matching TRBD1 (6 bases). The germline V and J ends were trimmed by 4 bases and 5 bases, with 21 bases remaining between them. Germline V CDR1 and CDR2: MGHRA, YSYEKL. This CDR3 comprises 17 residues.

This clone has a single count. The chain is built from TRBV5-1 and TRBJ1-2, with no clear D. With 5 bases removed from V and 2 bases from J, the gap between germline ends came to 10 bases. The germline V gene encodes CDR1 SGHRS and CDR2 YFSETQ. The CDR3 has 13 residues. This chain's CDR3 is CASRSGTNYGYTF. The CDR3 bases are TGCGCCAGCAGGAGTGGCACGAACTATGGCTACACCTTC.

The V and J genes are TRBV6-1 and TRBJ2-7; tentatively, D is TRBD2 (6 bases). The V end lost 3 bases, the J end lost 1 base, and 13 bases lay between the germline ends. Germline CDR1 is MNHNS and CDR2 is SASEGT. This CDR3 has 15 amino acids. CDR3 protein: CASSDHRTISYEQYF. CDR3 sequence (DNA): TGTGCCAGCAGTGACCACCGGACTATTTCCTACGAGCAGTACTTC.

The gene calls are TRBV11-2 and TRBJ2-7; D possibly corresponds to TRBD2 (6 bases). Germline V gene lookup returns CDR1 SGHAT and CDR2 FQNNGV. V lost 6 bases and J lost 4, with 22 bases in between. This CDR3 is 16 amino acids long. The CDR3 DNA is TGTGCCAGCAGTATCGGGAGTGTACGGATTCTGTACGAGCAGTACTTC. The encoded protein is CASSIGSVRILYEQYF.

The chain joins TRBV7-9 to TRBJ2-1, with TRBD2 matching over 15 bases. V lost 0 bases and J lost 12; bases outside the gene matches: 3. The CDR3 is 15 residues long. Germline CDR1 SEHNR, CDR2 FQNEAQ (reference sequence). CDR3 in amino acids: CASSLARGLAGGQFF. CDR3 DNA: TGTGCCAGCAGCTTAGCGAGGGGACTAGCGGGAGGGCAGTTCTTC.

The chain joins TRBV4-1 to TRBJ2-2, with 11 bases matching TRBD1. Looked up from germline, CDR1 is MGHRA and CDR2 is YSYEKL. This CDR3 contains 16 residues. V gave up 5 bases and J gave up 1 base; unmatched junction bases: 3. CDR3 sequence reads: CASSVGQGVNTGELFF. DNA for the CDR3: TGCGCCAGCAGCGTGGGACAGGGGGTGAACACCGGGGAGCTGTTTTTT.